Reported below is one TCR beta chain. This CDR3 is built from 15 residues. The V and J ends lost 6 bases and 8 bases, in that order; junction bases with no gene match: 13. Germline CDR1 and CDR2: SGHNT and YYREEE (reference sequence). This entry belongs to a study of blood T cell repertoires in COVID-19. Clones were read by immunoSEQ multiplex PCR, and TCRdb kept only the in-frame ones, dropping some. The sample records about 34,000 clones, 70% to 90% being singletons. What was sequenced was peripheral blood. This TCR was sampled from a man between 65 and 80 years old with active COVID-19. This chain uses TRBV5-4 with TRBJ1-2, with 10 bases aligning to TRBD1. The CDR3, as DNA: TGTGCCAGCAACCCGGCCCGACAGGGGGCTGGAGGCTACACCTTC. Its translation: CASNPARQGAGGYTF. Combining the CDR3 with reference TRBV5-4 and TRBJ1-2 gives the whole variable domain ETGVTQSPTHLIKTRGQQVTLRCSSQSGHNTVSWYQQALGQGPQFIFQYYREEENGRGNFPPRFSGLQFPNYSSELNVNALELDDSALYLCASNPARQGAGGYTFGSGTRLTVV.